What follows describes a single TCR beta chain. Its antigen remains unknown. The data derive from a study of T-cell reconstitution after alpha-beta-depleted transplantation in children. General observations from the study: Several hundred expanded graft clones reportedly were the source of alpha-beta T cells about two months after transplant.

This CDR3 region has 14 residues. V was cut by 0 bases and J by 2 bases, with 7 bases left in between. Germline assignment: CDR1 SGHRS and CDR2 YFSETQ. Unique molecular identifiers featured in how the TCRbeta library was prepared. Using its own MiXCR run on the PCR reads, TCRdb lists one record per CDR3 protein. The sample gives hundreds of thousands of distinct CDR3 sequences, 16% of which show up once; 35% to 50% is in the top ten. The receptor was isolated from a male patient between 2 and 10 years old who had a stem cell transplant for acute lymphoblastic leukemia, so the T cells may come from the graft donor. Sequences were derived from PBMCs, mostly from graft donor cells, sampled 360 days after TCRalphabeta/CD19-depleted stem cell transplant. This chain connects TRBV5-1 to TRBJ2-3; no clear D gene. In DNA form, the CDR3 reads TGCGCCAGCAGCTTGGAACTTAACACAGATACGCAGTATTTT. This gives the protein CASSLELNTDTQYF.